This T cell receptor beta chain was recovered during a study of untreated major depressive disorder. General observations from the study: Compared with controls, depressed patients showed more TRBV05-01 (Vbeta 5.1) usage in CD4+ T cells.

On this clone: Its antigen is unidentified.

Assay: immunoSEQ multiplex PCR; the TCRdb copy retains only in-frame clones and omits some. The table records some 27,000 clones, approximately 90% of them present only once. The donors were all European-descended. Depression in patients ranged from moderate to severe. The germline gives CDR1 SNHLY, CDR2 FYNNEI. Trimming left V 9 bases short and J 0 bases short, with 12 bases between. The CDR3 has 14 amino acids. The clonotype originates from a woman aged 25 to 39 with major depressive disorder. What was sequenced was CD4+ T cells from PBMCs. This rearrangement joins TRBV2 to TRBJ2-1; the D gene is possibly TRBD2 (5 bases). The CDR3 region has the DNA TGTGCCAGATCCGTGGCGGGCTCCTACAATGAGCAGTTCTTC. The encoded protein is CARSVAGSYNEQFF.